This is a list of T cell receptor beta chains from one sample in a study of OX40 agonist ivuxolimab in advanced cancers. Some clones are missing from TCRdb's copy, which holds only in-frame ones; the method was immunoSEQ multiplex PCR. Here the sample spans 75,000 to 85,000 clones, roughly 84% being singletons. Source: CD4+ or CD8+ T cells sorted from blood, taken in a trial of the OX40 agonist ivuxolimab. These receptors originate from an adult with an advanced solid tumor such as melanoma, head and neck, liver or kidney cancer. CDR3s include the opening cysteine and the closing phenylalanine or tryptophan. Fields, in order: clone size, J gene, CDR3 length, D gene, V gene, CDR3 protein, CDR3 DNA. The D gene is left open where the match is weak. Rows may omit the clone size; those that give it use once, few, many or a size class.

size: NA
J: TRBJ1-3
length: 16
D: TRBD1
V: TRBV5-4
CDR3: CASSRDRGLSGNTIYF
DNA: TGTGCCAGCAGCAGGGACAGGGGGCTGTCTGGAAACACCATATATTTT

size: NA
J: TRBJ2-2
length: 16
D: TRBD2
V: TRBV7-2
CDR3: CASSHRTSGRTGELFF
DNA: TGTGCCAGCAGCCATCGGACTAGCGGGAGGACCGGGGAGCTGTTTTTT

size: NA
J: TRBJ2-2
length: 16
D: TRBD2
V: TRBV5-1
CDR3: CASSWAGTMNTGELFF
DNA: TGCGCCAGCAGCTGGGCCGGGACTATGAACACCGGGGAGCTGTTTTTT

size: NA
J: TRBJ2-5
length: 18
D: TRBD2
V: TRBV11-2
CDR3: CASSLGRTSGILGETQYF
DNA: TGTGCCAGCAGCTTAGGCCGGACTAGCGGGATTCTAGGGGAGACCCAGTACTTC

size: NA
J: TRBJ2-4
length: 15
D: NA
V: TRBV25-1
CDR3: CASSGLGAMGNIQYF
DNA: TGTGCCAGCAGTGGACTAGGGGCCATGGGTAACATTCAGTACTTC

size: NA
J: TRBJ2-3
length: 15
D: TRBD1
V: TRBV11-2
CDR3: CASYRQGGSTDTQYF
DNA: TGTGCCAGCTACAGACAGGGGGGAAGCACAGATACGCAGTATTTT

size: NA
J: TRBJ1-1
length: 15
D: TRBD1
V: TRBV10-2
CDR3: CASSETGGFNTEAFF
DNA: TGCGCCAGCAGTGAGACAGGGGGATTTAACACTGAAGCTTTCTTT

size: NA
J: TRBJ2-5
length: 17
D: TRBD2
V: TRBV7-2
CDR3: CASSLGSAGGPGETQYF
DNA: TGTGCCAGCAGCCTAGGGTCAGCGGGAGGGCCAGGGGAGACCCAGTACTTC

size: NA
J: TRBJ1-5
length: 14
D: TRBD1
V: TRBV5-1
CDR3: CASSLTGEGQPQHF
DNA: TGCGCCAGCAGCTTGACAGGGGAGGGTCAGCCCCAGCATTTT

size: once
J: TRBJ1-5
length: 14
D: NA
V: TRBV6-5
CDR3: CASSQGPINQPQHF
DNA: TGTGCCAGCAGTCAGGGCCCGATCAATCAGCCCCAGCATTTT

size: NA
J: TRBJ2-1
length: 17
D: NA
V: TRBV15
CDR3: CATSRALGSASYNEQFF
DNA: TGTGCCACCAGCAGAGCCTTGGGGAGTGCCTCCTACAATGAGCAGTTCTTC

size: few
J: TRBJ2-7
length: 13
D: NA
V: TRBV27
CDR3: CASSSRGSYEQYF
DNA: TGTGCCAGCAGCTCCAGGGGTTCCTACGAGCAGTACTTC

size: NA
J: TRBJ2-3
length: 15
D: NA
V: TRBV9
CDR3: CASSVAGAPGDTQYF
DNA: TGTGCCAGCAGCGTAGCCGGGGCCCCCGGAGATACGCAGTATTTT

size: NA
J: TRBJ1-3
length: 16
D: NA
V: TRBV28
CDR3: CASNPLDGVSGNTIYF
DNA: TGTGCCAGCAACCCCTTGGACGGGGTATCTGGAAACACCATATATTTT

size: NA
J: TRBJ1-4
length: 13
D: NA
V: TRBV10-3
CDR3: CAISEWNGEVLFF
DNA: TGTGCCATCAGTGAGTGGAATGGGGAGGTGCTGTTTTTT

size: NA
J: TRBJ2-1
length: 11
D: NA
V: TRBV6-5
CDR3: CASSYRHEQFF
DNA: TGTGCCAGCAGTTACCGACATGAGCAGTTCTTC

size: NA
J: TRBJ2-1
length: 18
D: TRBD2
V: TRBV29-1
CDR3: CSVVGLADSRSSYNEQFF
DNA: TGCAGCGTTGTAGGACTAGCGGACTCAAGGAGCTCCTACAATGAGCAGTTCTTC

size: once
J: TRBJ2-7
length: 17
D: NA
V: TRBV7-8
CDR3: CASSLEDPGQFHYEQYF
DNA: TGTGCCAGCAGCTTAGAAGATCCCGGACAGTTCCATTACGAGCAGTACTTC

size: NA
J: TRBJ2-3
length: 16
D: TRBD2
V: TRBV4-1
CDR3: CASSQDSGLVPDTQYF
DNA: TGCGCCAGCAGCCAAGATAGCGGACTAGTACCAGATACGCAGTATTTT

size: NA
J: TRBJ2-7
length: 14
D: TRBD2
V: TRBV7-2
CDR3: CASSITSGAYEQYF
DNA: TGTGCCAGCAGCATAACTAGCGGGGCCTACGAGCAGTACTTC

size: NA
J: TRBJ2-1
length: 15
D: TRBD2
V: TRBV19
CDR3: CASSILAELTNEQFF
DNA: TGTGCCAGTAGTATCCTAGCGGAGCTCACCAATGAGCAGTTCTTC

size: NA
J: TRBJ2-3
length: 14
D: TRBD2
V: TRBV27
CDR3: CASSSGTSGNTQYF
DNA: TGTGCCAGCAGTTCGGGGACTAGCGGAAATACGCAGTATTTT

size: NA
J: TRBJ2-6
length: 17
D: NA
V: TRBV5-8
CDR3: CASSWKNRGNGANVLTF
DNA: TGTGCCAGCAGCTGGAAAAACCGAGGGAACGGGGCCAACGTCCTGACTTTC

size: NA
J: TRBJ2-3
length: 13
D: NA
V: TRBV7-2
CDR3: CASAEGFADTQYF
DNA: TGTGCCAGCGCGGAGGGATTTGCAGATACGCAGTATTTT

size: NA
J: TRBJ2-7
length: 14
D: TRBD2
V: TRBV4-2
CDR3: CASSPYGRWYEQYF
DNA: TGTGCCAGCAGCCCCTACGGGAGGTGGTACGAGCAGTACTTC

size: few
J: TRBJ2-2
length: 15
D: TRBD2
V: TRBV19
CDR3: CASSESGSFTGELFF
DNA: TGTGCCAGTAGTGAGAGCGGGAGCTTTACCGGGGAGCTGTTTTTT

size: NA
J: TRBJ2-5
length: 16
D: TRBD2
V: TRBV28
CDR3: CASRATGLAVEETQYF
DNA: TGTGCCAGCAGAGCAACGGGACTAGCGGTTGAAGAGACCCAGTACTTC

size: NA
J: TRBJ2-7
length: 14
D: NA
V: TRBV7-6
CDR3: CASSPQRGTYEQYF
DNA: TGTGCCAGCAGCCCGCAGAGGGGGACCTACGAGCAGTACTTC

size: NA
J: TRBJ2-1
length: 18
D: TRBD2
V: TRBV4-1
CDR3: CASSQGGFSGRVRNEQFF
DNA: TGCGCCAGCAGCCAAGGGGGGTTTAGCGGGAGGGTTAGAAATGAGCAGTTCTTC

size: NA
J: TRBJ2-3
length: 14
D: NA
V: TRBV7-2
CDR3: CASSSLGSTDTQYF
DNA: TGTGCCAGCAGCTCTCTGGGATCCACAGATACGCAGTATTTT

size: NA
J: TRBJ2-2
length: 14
D: TRBD2
V: TRBV7-2
CDR3: CASSFGLAWGELFF
DNA: TGTGCCAGCAGCTTCGGACTAGCCTGGGGGGAGCTGTTTTTT

size: NA
J: TRBJ2-4
length: 17
D: NA
V: TRBV6-1
CDR3: CASSEAGRGRGKNIQYF
DNA: TGTGCCAGCAGTGAAGCGGGGCGGGGTCGGGGCAAAAACATTCAGTACTTC

size: NA
J: TRBJ2-2
length: 14
D: TRBD1
V: TRBV7-8
CDR3: CASSSGQGSWELFF
DNA: TGTGCCAGCAGCTCCGGACAGGGTTCGTGGGAGCTGTTTTTT

size: NA
J: TRBJ1-1
length: 16
D: TRBD1
V: TRBV6-4
CDR3: CASSGPHRGRGAEAFF
DNA: TGTGCCAGCAGTGGCCCTCACAGGGGGCGGGGGGCTGAAGCTTTCTTT

size: few
J: TRBJ2-5
length: 12
D: NA
V: TRBV9
CDR3: CASSPGLKTQYF
DNA: TGTGCCAGCAGCCCAGGGTTGAAGACCCAGTACTTC

size: NA
J: TRBJ2-7
length: 15
D: TRBD1
V: TRBV11-2
CDR3: CASSLVGQGAYEQYF
DNA: TGTGCCAGCAGCTTAGTTGGACAGGGGGCCTACGAGCAGTACTTC

size: NA
J: TRBJ1-5
length: 15
D: NA
V: TRBV6-4
CDR3: CASSDSSGWNQPQHF
DNA: TGTGCCAGCAGTGACTCTTCGGGTTGGAATCAGCCCCAGCATTTT

size: NA
J: TRBJ2-7
length: 13
D: NA
V: TRBV7-8
CDR3: CASSLAGTGEQYF
DNA: TGTGCCAGCAGCTTAGCGGGCACGGGCGAGCAGTACTTC

size: few
J: TRBJ1-2
length: 16
D: NA
V: TRBV19
CDR3: CASSIDTQGGVYGYTF
DNA: TGTGCCAGTAGTATAGATACACAGGGAGGCGTCTATGGCTACACCTTC

size: NA
J: TRBJ1-1
length: 15
D: NA
V: TRBV6-5
CDR3: CASSYSAKEGTEAFF
DNA: TGTGCCAGCAGTTACTCAGCTAAGGAGGGAACTGAAGCTTTCTTT

size: NA
J: TRBJ2-5
length: 13
D: NA
V: TRBV6-5
CDR3: CASSYTGQETQYF
DNA: TGTGCCAGCAGTTACACGGGACAAGAGACCCAGTACTTC

size: NA
J: TRBJ1-4
length: 14
D: NA
V: TRBV23-1
CDR3: CASRRIKGGEKLFF
DNA: TGCGCCAGCAGGAGGATAAAGGGGGGAGAAAAACTGTTTTTT

size: NA
J: TRBJ2-2
length: 14
D: TRBD1
V: TRBV10-2
CDR3: CASSVQGGTGELFF
DNA: TGCGCCAGCAGTGTACAGGGGGGCACCGGGGAGCTGTTTTTT

size: once
J: TRBJ2-4
length: 19
D: NA
V: TRBV4-2
CDR3: CASSPVRAASISAKNIQYF
DNA: TGTGCCAGCAGCCCAGTAAGGGCAGCCTCTATTAGTGCCAAAAACATTCAGTACTTC

size: NA
J: TRBJ2-7
length: 18
D: TRBD2
V: TRBV2
CDR3: CASSEALWTSDSSYEQYF
DNA: TGTGCCAGCAGTGAAGCGCTTTGGACTAGCGACAGCTCCTACGAGCAGTACTTC